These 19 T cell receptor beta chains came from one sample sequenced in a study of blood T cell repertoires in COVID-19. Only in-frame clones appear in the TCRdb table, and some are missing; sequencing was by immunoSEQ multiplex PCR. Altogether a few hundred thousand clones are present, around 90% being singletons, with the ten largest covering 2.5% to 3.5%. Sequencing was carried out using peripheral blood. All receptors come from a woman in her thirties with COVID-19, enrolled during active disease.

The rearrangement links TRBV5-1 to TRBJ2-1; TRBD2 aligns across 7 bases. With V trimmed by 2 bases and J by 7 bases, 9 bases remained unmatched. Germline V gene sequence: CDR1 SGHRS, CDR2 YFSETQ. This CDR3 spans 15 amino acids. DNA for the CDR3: TGCGCCAGCAGCTTCCAGGGCGGGAGTGGGAATGAGCAGTTCTTC. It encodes CASSFQGGSGNEQFF.

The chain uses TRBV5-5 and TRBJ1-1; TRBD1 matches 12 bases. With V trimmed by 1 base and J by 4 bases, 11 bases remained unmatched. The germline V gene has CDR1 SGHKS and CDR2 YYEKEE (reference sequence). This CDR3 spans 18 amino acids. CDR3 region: CASSLHPGTGGRSTEAFF. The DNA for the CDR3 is TGTGCCAGCAGCTTGCATCCCGGGACAGGGGGCCGGAGCACTGAAGCTTTCTTT.

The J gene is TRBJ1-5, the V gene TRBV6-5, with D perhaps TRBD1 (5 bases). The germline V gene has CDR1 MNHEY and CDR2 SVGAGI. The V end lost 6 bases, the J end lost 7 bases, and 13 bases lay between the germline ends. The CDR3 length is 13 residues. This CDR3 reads CASRSGSSQPQHF. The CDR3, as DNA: TGTGCCAGCAGGTCAGGGTCATCACAGCCCCAGCATTTT.

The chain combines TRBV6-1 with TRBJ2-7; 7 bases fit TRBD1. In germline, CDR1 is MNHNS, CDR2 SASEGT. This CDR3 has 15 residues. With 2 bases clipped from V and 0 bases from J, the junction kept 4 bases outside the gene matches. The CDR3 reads CASSEPRDSSYEQYF. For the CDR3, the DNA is TGTGCCAGCAGTGAACCCCGGGACAGCTCCTACGAGCAGTACTTC.

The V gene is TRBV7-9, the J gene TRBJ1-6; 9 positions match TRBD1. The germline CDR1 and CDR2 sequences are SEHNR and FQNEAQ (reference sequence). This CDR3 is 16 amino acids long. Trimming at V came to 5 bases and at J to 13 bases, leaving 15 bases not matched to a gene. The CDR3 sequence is CASSAHGQGPTAPLHF. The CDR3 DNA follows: TGTGCCAGCAGCGCTCACGGACAGGGGCCTACTGCGCCCCTCCACTTT.

CDR3 in amino acids: CASSPSGSSYNEQFF. CDR3 nucleotides: TGTGCCAGCAGCCCTAGCGGAAGCTCCTACAATGAGCAGTTCTTC. The chain has TRBV7-8 and TRBJ2-1, with 7 nucleotides matching TRBD2. The V segment lost 5 bases and the J segment 0 bases; nucleotides outside the gene matches: 4. The germline V gene encodes CDR1 SGHVS and CDR2 FQNEAQ. The CDR3 is made up of 15 amino acids.

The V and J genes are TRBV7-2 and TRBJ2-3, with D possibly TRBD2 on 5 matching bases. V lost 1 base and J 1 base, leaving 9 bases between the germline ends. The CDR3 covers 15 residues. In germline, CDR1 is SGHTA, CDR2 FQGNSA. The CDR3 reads CASSLVGKGTDTQYF. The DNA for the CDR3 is TGTGCCAGCAGCTTAGTCGGGAAGGGCACAGATACGCAGTATTTT.

The CDR3: CASSSSRTDEQYF. The CDR3 region has the DNA TGTGCCAGCAGCTCCTCACGGACAGACGAGCAGTACTTC. The J gene is TRBJ2-7, the V gene TRBV7-9; D might be TRBD1 (6 bases). Trimming left V 4 bases short and J 5 bases short, with 12 bases between. This CDR3 comprises 13 residues. Germline CDR1 is SEHNR and CDR2 is FQNEAQ (reference sequence).

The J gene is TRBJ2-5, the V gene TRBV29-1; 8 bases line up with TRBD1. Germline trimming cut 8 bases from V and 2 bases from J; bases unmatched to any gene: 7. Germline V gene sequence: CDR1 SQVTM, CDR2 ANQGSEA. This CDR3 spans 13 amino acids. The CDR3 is CSTLTGAQETQYF. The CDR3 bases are TGCAGCACCTTGACAGGGGCGCAAGAGACCCAGTACTTC.

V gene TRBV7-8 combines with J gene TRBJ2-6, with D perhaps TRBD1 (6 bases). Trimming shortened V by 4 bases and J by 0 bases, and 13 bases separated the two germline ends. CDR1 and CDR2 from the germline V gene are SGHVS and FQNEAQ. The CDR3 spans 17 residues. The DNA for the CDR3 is TGTGCCAGCAGCTCGGGACACCTCCACTCTGGGGCCAACGTCCTGACTTTC. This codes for CASSSGHLHSGANVLTF.

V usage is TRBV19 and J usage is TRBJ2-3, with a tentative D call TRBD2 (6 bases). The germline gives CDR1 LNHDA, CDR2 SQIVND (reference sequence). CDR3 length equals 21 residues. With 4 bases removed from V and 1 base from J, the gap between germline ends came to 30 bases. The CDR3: CASSRSLNWGDLVGGTDTQYF. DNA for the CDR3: TGTGCCAGTAGTAGGAGTCTGAACTGGGGGGACCTAGTAGGTGGCACAGATACGCAGTATTTT.

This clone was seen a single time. The CDR3 is CASSIRVLAGIGNEQFF. Written as DNA, the CDR3 is TGTGCCAGCAGTATTCGGGTACTAGCGGGAATCGGCAATGAGCAGTTCTTC. The rearrangement uses TRBV27 and TRBJ2-1, with 10 bases matching TRBD2. After removal of 5 bases from V and 6 bases from J, the junction contained 13 bases not matched to a gene. There are 17 residues in the CDR3. Germline V gene sequence: CDR1 MNHEY, CDR2 SMNVEV (reference sequence).

The CDR3 nucleotides read TGCGCCAGCAATGAACAGGGAGATAGGCCCCAGCATTTT. Residues: CASNEQGDRPQHF. The rearrangement joins TRBV10-2 to TRBJ1-5; D possibly corresponds to TRBD1 (6 bases). The CDR3 has 13 residues. V lost 7 bases, J lost 9 bases, and 16 bases lay in between. Germline V gene sequence: CDR1 WSHSY, CDR2 SAAADI.

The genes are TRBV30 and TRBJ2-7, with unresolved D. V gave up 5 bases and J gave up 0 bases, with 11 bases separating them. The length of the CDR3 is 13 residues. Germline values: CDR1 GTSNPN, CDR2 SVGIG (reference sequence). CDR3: CAWSPSSSYEQYF. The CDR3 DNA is TGTGCCTGGTCCCCTTCGAGCTCCTACGAGCAGTACTTC.

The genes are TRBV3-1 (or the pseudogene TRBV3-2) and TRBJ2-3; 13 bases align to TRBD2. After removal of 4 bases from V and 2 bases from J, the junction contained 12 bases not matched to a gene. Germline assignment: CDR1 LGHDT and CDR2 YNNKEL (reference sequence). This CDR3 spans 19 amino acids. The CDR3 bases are TGTGCCAGCAGCCGTGGACTAGCGGGAGCGCTTACCACCACAGATACGCAGTATTTT. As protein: CASSRGLAGALTTTDTQYF.

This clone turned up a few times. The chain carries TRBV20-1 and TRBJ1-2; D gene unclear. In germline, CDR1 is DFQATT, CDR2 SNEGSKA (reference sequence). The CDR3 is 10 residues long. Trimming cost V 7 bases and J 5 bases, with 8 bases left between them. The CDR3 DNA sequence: TGCAGTGTACCGGGGTATGGCTACACCTTC. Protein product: CSVPGYGYTF.

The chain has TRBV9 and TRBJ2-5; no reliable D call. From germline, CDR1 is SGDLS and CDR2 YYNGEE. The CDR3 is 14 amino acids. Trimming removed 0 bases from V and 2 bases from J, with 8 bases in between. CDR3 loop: CASSVGRSQETQYF. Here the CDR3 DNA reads TGTGCCAGCAGCGTAGGTCGCAGTCAAGAGACCCAGTACTTC.

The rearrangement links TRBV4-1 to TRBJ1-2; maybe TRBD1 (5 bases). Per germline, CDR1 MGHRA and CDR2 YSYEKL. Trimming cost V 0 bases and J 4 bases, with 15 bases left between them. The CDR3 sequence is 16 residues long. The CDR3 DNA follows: TGCGCCAGCAGCCAAGAAGAAGGGGTCTTTACCTATGGCTACACCTTC. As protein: CASSQEEGVFTYGYTF.

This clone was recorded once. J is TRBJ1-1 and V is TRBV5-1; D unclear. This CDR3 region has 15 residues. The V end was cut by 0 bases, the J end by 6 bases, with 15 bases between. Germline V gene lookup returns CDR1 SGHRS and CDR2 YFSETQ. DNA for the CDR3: TGCGCCAGCAGCTTGGACGGACTCCTAAGCCCTGAAGCTTTCTTT. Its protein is CASSLDGLLSPEAFF.